The next 31 T cell receptor beta chains were all read from a single sample in a study of T cell clones after liver transplantation. Sequenced by immunoSEQ multiplex PCR; TCRdb stores in-frame clones only, minus some. This sample has about 80,000 clones, with around four fifths found just once. This material consisted of CD4+ T cells from blood, taken almost 47 months after liver transplant. Source of these receptors: a human patient who received a liver transplant. Some T cells could come from the graft donor.

The genes are TRBV18 and TRBJ1-1; D ambiguous. The CDR3 is 15 amino acids. In germline, CDR1 is KGHSH, CDR2 LQKENI. Trimming cost V 6 bases and J 3 bases, with 17 bases left between them. The CDR3 coding sequence is TGTGCCAGCTCCTTGACCCCTCTAAAGGACACTGAAGCTTTCTTT. This translates into CASSLTPLKDTEAFF.

The V gene is TRBV6-4, the J gene TRBJ1-2, with D hard to call. This CDR3 is built from 12 residues. Germline V gene data show CDR1 as MRHNA and CDR2 as SNTAGT. Written as DNA, the CDR3 is TGTGTCCTTGTGACGATCTCCCGTGGCTACACCTTC. Amino acid sequence: CVLVTISRGYTF.

This clone was detected only a few times. The chain carries TRBV7-8 and TRBJ1-1; no clear D gene. This CDR3 is built from 14 residues. The germline gives CDR1 SGHVS, CDR2 FQNEAQ. Trimming stripped 5 bases from V and 6 bases from J, with 16 bases between. CDR3 in amino acids: CASSAGRREAEAFF. As DNA, the CDR3 is TGTGCCAGCAGCGCAGGACGGAGGGAGGCTGAAGCTTTCTTT.

This chain connects TRBV4-3 to TRBJ2-7; D may be TRBD1 (5 bases). Germline V CDR1 and CDR2: LGHNA, YSLEER. The CDR3 sequence is 15 residues long. The germline V and J ends were trimmed by 4 bases and 0 bases, with 13 bases remaining between them. The CDR3: CASSPRRALSYEQYF. DNA for the CDR3: TGCGCCAGCAGCCCCCGCAGGGCTCTCTCCTACGAGCAGTACTTC.

This clone was seen a handful of times. This sequence joins TRBV11-2 and TRBJ2-5; D not certain. Deletions cut 3 bases from V and 0 bases from J, with 5 bases between. The germline CDR1 and CDR2 sequences are SGHAT and FQNNGV. The CDR3 loop spans 13 amino acids. The chain's CDR3 is CASSFSHQETQYF. CDR3 in DNA: TGTGCCAGCAGCTTTTCTCACCAAGAGACCCAGTACTTC.

Comment on this clone: An end of the junction does not agree with germline; a read error may underlie this. The chain links TRBV10-3 to TRBJ1-2; D is perhaps TRBD1 (5 bases). The CDR3 has 15 amino acids. Per the germline V gene, CDR1 is ENHRY and CDR2 is SYGVKD. CDR3 region: CASSYSTDRQYGYTF. CDR3 in DNA: TGTGCCAGCAGTTACTCGACGGACCGACAGTATGGCTACACCTTC.

V gene TRBV11-2 combines with J gene TRBJ2-1; no reliable D call. CDR1 SGHAT and CDR2 FQNNGV come from the germline V gene. The CDR3 runs 11 residues. V was clipped by 2 bases and J by 10 bases, with 6 bases between them. This CDR3 is CASSLKSEQFF. CDR3 nucleotide sequence: TGTGCCAGCAGCTTAAAATCCGAGCAGTTCTTC.

The chain combines TRBV12-5 with TRBJ2-7; TRBD1 might be the D (6 bases). V was trimmed by 7 bases and J by 2 bases, leaving 15 bases between them. The CDR3 extends over 14 amino acids. Per the germline V gene, CDR1 is LGHNT and CDR2 is FRNRAP. CDR3 loop: CASASDSYPYEQYF. Here the CDR3 DNA reads TGTGCTAGTGCCTCGGACAGTTATCCCTACGAGCAGTACTTC.

As DNA, the CDR3 is TGTGCCAGCTCACCACGTCGGGCGGAGAGCTCCTACAATGAGCAGTTCTTC. Its translation is CASSPRRAESSYNEQFF. V usage is TRBV18 and J usage is TRBJ2-1, with D hard to call. Per germline, CDR1 KGHSH and CDR2 LQKENI. Trimming removed 1 base from V and 0 bases from J, with 13 bases in between. This CDR3 region has 17 residues.

The genes are TRBV12-5 and TRBJ2-3, with 10 bases identical to TRBD2. There are 16 residues in the CDR3. J was trimmed by 4 bases and V by 2 bases; bases with no gene match: 6. Germline loops: CDR1 LGHNT, CDR2 FRNRAP. CDR3 nucleotide sequence: TGTGCTAGTGGTTTGTCCTGGACTAGCGGACCAGATACGCAGTATTTT. Its protein is CASGLSWTSGPDTQYF.

This chain joins TRBV2 and TRBJ2-2, with a possible D match to TRBD2 (6 bases). From germline, CDR1 is SNHLY and CDR2 FYNNEI. The CDR3 is made up of 14 amino acids. The V gene lost 2 bases and the J gene lost 6 bases, with 10 bases spanning the gap. In DNA, the CDR3 is TGTGCCAGCAGTGAATACGGGGGTCCCGGGGAGCTGTTTTTT. Translating gives CASSEYGGPGELFF.

This clone was recorded a few times. This chain joins TRBV28 and TRBJ1-2; no clear D. V was pared by 11 bases and J by 4 bases, with 14 bases between. Germline V gene lookup returns CDR1 MDHEN and CDR2 SYDVKM. The CDR3 runs 12 residues. The CDR3 DNA sequence: TGTGCCTCAGCCACACGTGGCTATGGCTACACCTTC. Encoded protein: CASATRGYGYTF.

The chain has TRBV28 and TRBJ2-7; TRBD1 matches at 7 bases. Trimming at V came to 7 bases and at J to 7 bases, leaving 13 bases not matched to a gene. This CDR3 spans 14 amino acids. Germline lookup yields CDR1 MDHEN and CDR2 SYDVKM. CDR3 DNA sequence: TGTGCCAGCACCACTGGACAGGCAAGCAGAGAGCAGTACTTC. Residues: CASTTGQASREQYF.

The CDR3 loop reads CASSPSGLAGTNTGELFF. DNA for the CDR3: TGTGCCAGCAGCCCCTCGGGACTAGCGGGAACAAACACCGGGGAGCTGTTTTTT. V and J are TRBV7-3 and TRBJ2-2; 13 bases are a match to TRBD2. This CDR3 comprises 18 residues. V was pared by 5 bases and J by 2 bases, with 8 bases of the junction left unmatched. Germline CDR1 is SGHTA and CDR2 is FQGTGA. Based on the CDR3 plus reference TRBV7-3 and TRBJ2-2, the full variable domain is GAGVSQTPSNKVTEKGKYVELRCDPISGHTALYWYRQSLGQGPEFLIYFQGTGAADDSGLPNDRFFAVRPEGSVSTLKIQRTERGDSAVYLCASSPSGLAGTNTGELFFGEGSRLTVL.

The chain combines TRBV4-1 with TRBJ1-3; no clear D. Trimming took 7 bases from V and 0 from J, leaving 13 bases between them. Germline V gives CDR1 MGHRA, CDR2 YSYEKL. The CDR3 runs 15 residues. The CDR3 spells CASTGLGLSGNTIYF. The CDR3 DNA sequence: TGCGCCAGCACCGGGCTCGGCCTCTCTGGAAACACCATATATTTT.

V usage is TRBV7-9 and J usage is TRBJ2-4; the D is unclear. V lost 1 base and J 3 bases, leaving 10 bases between the germline ends. From germline, CDR1 is SEHNR and CDR2 FQNEAQ (reference sequence). This CDR3 is 15 amino acids long. The CDR3 here is CASSLGTSDKNIQYF. The DNA for the CDR3 is TGTGCCAGCAGCTTAGGTACCAGTGACAAAAACATTCAGTACTTC. Full variable domain (missing parts from reference TRBV7-9 and TRBJ2-4): DTGVSQNPRHKITKRGQNVTFRCDPISEHNRLYWYRQTLGQGPEFLTYFQNEAQLEKSRLLSDRFSAERPKGSFSTLEIQRTEQGDSAMYLCASSLGTSDKNIQYFGAGTRLSVL.

This chain connects TRBV27 to TRBJ1-5, with D possibly matching TRBD1 (5 bases). V lost 5 bases and J lost 4, with 12 bases in between. Germline CDR1 MNHEY, CDR2 SMNVEV (reference sequence). The CDR3 has 14 amino acids. The CDR3 spells CASSERGGNQPQHF. The CDR3 DNA reads TGTGCCAGCAGTGAAAGGGGTGGGAATCAGCCCCAGCATTTT.

V gene TRBV5-5 combines with J gene TRBJ2-7; TRBD1 matches at 7 bases. This CDR3 is built from 17 residues. After removal of 4 bases from V and 0 bases from J, the junction contained 13 bases not matched to a gene. Germline V gives CDR1 SGHKS, CDR2 YYEKEE (reference sequence). CDR3 sequence: CASSPGTVGIRSYEQYF. The CDR3 DNA is TGTGCCAGCAGCCCTGGGACAGTAGGAATCCGCTCCTACGAGCAGTACTTC.

The chain combines TRBV7-6 with TRBJ1-4, with D possibly matching TRBD1 (6 bases). CDR1 is SGHVS and CDR2 is FNYEAQ in the germline V gene. The V and J ends lost 3 bases and 7 bases respectively, with 9 bases between them. The CDR3 is made up of 13 amino acids. The CDR3 reads CASSFTGSEKLFF. CDR3 DNA: TGTGCCAGCAGCTTCACAGGGAGTGAAAAACTGTTTTTT.

In its sample, this clone was seen a few times. The V and J genes are TRBV13 and TRBJ2-5; no definite D call. V dropped 5 bases and J dropped 3 bases, with 7 bases sitting between them. The V gene's germline CDR1 is PRHDT and CDR2 FYEKMQ (reference sequence). The CDR3 is made up of 12 amino acids. The CDR3 here is CASSRIKETQYF. The CDR3 nucleotides read TGTGCCAGCAGCCGGATAAAAGAGACCCAGTACTTC.

The J gene is TRBJ2-6, the V gene TRBV6-1; no firm D call. Trimming took 4 bases from V and 0 from J, leaving 7 bases between them. The germline gives CDR1 MNHNS, CDR2 SASEGT. CDR3 length: 15 amino acids. The CDR3 loop is CASSAENSGANVLTF. The CDR3 nucleotides are TGTGCCAGCAGTGCTGAGAACTCTGGGGCCAACGTCCTGACTTTC.

CDR3 protein: CASSALRSVYAGLSYTF. The CDR3 nucleotides read TGTGCCAGCAGCGCTCTGAGGTCGGTGTACGCAGGGTTGAGCTACACCTTC. The chain uses TRBV7-9 and TRBJ1-2; possible D gene TRBD1, 5 bases. The CDR3 is 17 amino acids. Between the trimmed V and J ends, which lost 5 bases and 9 bases, there was a span of 28 bases. Looked up from germline, CDR1 is SEHNR and CDR2 is FQNEAQ (reference sequence).

This clone occurred a few times. The V call is TRBV5-1, the J call TRBJ2-1; D is unresolved. CDR3 length: 14 amino acids. V was shortened by 2 bases and J by 2 bases, with 8 bases between the two germline ends. Germline CDR1 reads SGHRS; CDR2 reads YFSETQ. The CDR3 region has the DNA TGCGCCAGCAGCTTTGGGAATACCTACAATGAGCAGTTCTTC. Its translation: CASSFGNTYNEQFF. Variable domain in full (rest from reference TRBV5-1 and TRBJ2-1): KAGVTQTPRYLIKTRGQQVTLSCSPISGHRSVSWYQQTPGQGLQFLFEYFSETQRNKGNFPGRFSGRQFSNSRSEMNVSTLELGDSALYLCASSFGNTYNEQFFGPGTRLTVL.

V gene TRBV7-2 combines with J gene TRBJ2-1; 7 positions match TRBD2. Germline CDR1 is SGHTA and CDR2 is FQGNSA. The V segment lost 10 bases and the J segment 4 bases; nucleotides outside the gene matches: 10. This CDR3 contains 14 residues. CDR3 nucleotide sequence: TGTGCCACCGGGGACTACGGAACTTACAATGAGCAGTTCTTC. Translating gives CATGDYGTYNEQFF.

The V gene is TRBV21-1, the J gene TRBJ2-7; the table assigns TRBD1, which was not confirmed against the DNA. TRBV21-1 is recorded as a pseudogene. The CDR3 extends over 15 amino acids. The CDR3 protein is CASSLRRTGHYEQYF. Here the CDR3 DNA reads TGTGCCAGCAGCCTCCGAAGGACAGGGCATTACGAGCAGTACTTC.

The chain carries TRBV7-9 and TRBJ1-1, with D unclear. CDR3 length equals 13 residues. With 3 bases removed from V and 5 bases from J, the gap between germline ends came to 10 bases. The germline V gene encodes CDR1 SEHNR and CDR2 FQNEAQ (reference sequence). In DNA form, the CDR3 reads TGTGCCAGCAGCTTCGCCCGTGGGACTGAAGCTTTCTTT. Translated: CASSFARGTEAFF.

This clone was seen only once. J is TRBJ2-5 and V is TRBV6-6; 10 nucleotides match TRBD1. The CDR3 has 16 residues. J gave up 4 bases and V 10 bases, and 15 bases lay outside the gene matches. Germline CDR1 and CDR2: MNHNY and SVGAGI (reference sequence). The CDR3 loop reads CATGTGESGRPETQYF. The CDR3 DNA sequence: TGTGCCACAGGGACAGGGGAATCGGGTCGCCCAGAGACCCAGTACTTC.

This clone has only one observation. V usage is TRBV9 and J usage is TRBJ2-4, with 11 positions matching TRBD2. The trim removed 1 base at V and 5 bases at J, leaving 2 bases unmatched. The CDR3 contains 15 residues. Germline CDR1 is SGDLS and CDR2 is YYNGEE. The CDR3 DNA sequence: TGTGCCAGCAGCGTAACGACTAGCGGGGAAAACATTCAGTACTTC. The encoded protein is CASSVTTSGENIQYF.

This clone was seen just once. The chain recombines TRBV7-2 with TRBJ2-5, with 10 nucleotides matching TRBD2. V lost 5 bases, J lost 9 bases, and 9 bases stayed unmatched. From germline, CDR1 is SGHTA and CDR2 FQGNSA. CDR3 length: 14 amino acids. The CDR3: CASSLSVAGGSQYF. For the CDR3, the DNA is TGTGCCAGCAGCCTATCGGTAGCGGGAGGATCCCAGTACTTC. Full variable domain (remainder filled in from reference TRBV7-2 and TRBJ2-5): GAGVSQSPSNKVTEKGKDVELRCDPISGHTALYWYRQSLGQGLEFLIYFQGNSAPDKSGLPSDRFSAERTGGSVSTLTIQRTQQEDSAVYLCASSLSVAGGSQYFGPGTRLLVL.

A few counts support this clone. The chain recombines TRBV5-8 with TRBJ2-5, with TRBD1 matching over 12 bases. Germline lookup yields CDR1 SGHTS and CDR2 YDEGEE. V was clipped by 3 bases and J by 6 bases; unmatched bases: 9. The CDR3 covers 16 residues. In DNA form, the CDR3 reads TGTGCCAGCAGCTCCCTCCGGGACAGGGGGCCGCAGACCCAGTACTTC. It specifies CASSSLRDRGPQTQYF.

This chain links TRBV28 with TRBJ1-2; 8 bases align to TRBD1. The ends lost 2 bases at V and 1 base at J; junction bases unmatched: 6. The CDR3 contains 16 residues. CDR1 is MDHEN, CDR2 SYDVKM, per germline. The CDR3 here is CASSLARGRGNYGYTF. The CDR3 DNA is TGTGCCAGCAGTTTAGCCAGGGGGCGAGGTAACTATGGCTACACCTTC.